The rows below give T cell receptor beta chains drawn from one sample of a study of cytomegalovirus exposure and HLA in healthy donors. The assay was immunoSEQ multiplex PCR, and TCRdb's table has in-frame clones only and misses some. The table records 110,000 or so clones, 81% of them present only once. Sample: PBMCs. The origin of the receptors is a woman in her forties in good health and CMV-seronegative. Both conserved end residues are part of each CDR3. A D gene is named only where the DNA matches it firmly. Only some rows state a clone size, as once, few, many or a class for expanded clones.

>TRBD2|NA|17|TRBV19|TRBJ2-1
CASSILLAGGGGNEQFF
TGTGCCAGTAGTATCCTCCTAGCGGGAGGGGGAGGCAATGAGCAGTTCTTC
>NA|once|10|TRBV5-5|TRBJ2-5
CASSIETQYF
TGTGCCAGCAGTATAGAGACCCAGTACTTC
>TRBD1|NA|14|TRBV5-6|TRBJ2-1
CASSRSGGLHEQLF
TGTGCCAGCAGCCGGTCAGGGGGCTTGCATGAGCAGCTCTTC
>TRBD1|NA|14|TRBV6-5|TRBJ1-5
CASSYRGLNQPQHF
TGTGCCAGTAGTTACAGGGGGCTGAATCAGCCCCAGCATTTT
>TRBD1|NA|14|TRBV6-5|TRBJ1-2
CASGQGASNYGYTF
TGTGCCAGCGGACAGGGGGCCTCTAACTATGGCTACACCTTC
>TRBD1|NA|14|TRBV5-1|TRBJ1-1
CASSRGQPNTEAFF
TGCGCCAGCAGCCGGGGACAGCCGAACACTGAAGCTTTCTTT
>TRBD1|NA|13|TRBV6-1|TRBJ2-7
CASTFQGVAEQYF
TGTGCCAGCACTTTCCAGGGGGTTGCCGAGCAGTACTTC
>TRBD1|NA|12|TRBV30|TRBJ2-3
CAWSPGQNTQYF
TGTGCCTGGAGCCCGGGACAGAATACGCAGTATTTT
>NA|NA|11|TRBV5-1|TRBJ2-2
CASGGTGELFF
TGCGCCAGCGGCGGAACCGGGGAGCTGTTTTTT
>NA|few|13|TRBV6-1|TRBJ1-2
CASSTGIQGGYTF
TGTGCCAGCAGTACAGGGATTCAAGGCGGCTACACCTTC
>NA|NA|14|TRBV4-1|TRBJ2-3
CASSQDPAAPSQYF
TGCGCCAGCAGCCAAGATCCGGCGGCTCCCTCGCAGTATTTT
>NA|NA|16|TRBV9|TRBJ2-1
CASSPTVLPTYNEQFF
TGTGCCAGCAGCCCTACGGTACTTCCGACCTACAATGAGCAGTTCTTC
>NA|once|16|TRBV5-1|TRBJ1-2
CASSFQQGFAFYGYTF
TGCGCCAGCAGCTTCCAGCAGGGGTTCGCTTTCTATGGCTACACCTTC
>NA|NA|12|TRBV5-6|TRBJ2-2
CASSFLTGELFF
TGTGCCAGCAGCTTCCTCACCGGGGAGCTGTTTTTT
>NA|NA|12|TRBV6-5|TRBJ1-5
CASSEIDQPQHF
TGTGCCAGCAGTGAGATTGATCAGCCCCAGCATTTT
>NA|NA|14|TRBV28|TRBJ2-3
CASSSSDSGTAQYF
TGTGCCAGCAGTTCGTCAGATAGCGGGACAGCGCAGTATTTT
>NA|NA|15|TRBV27|TRBJ2-1
CASSLYLSSYNEQFF
TGTGCCAGCAGTTTATACCTAAGCTCCTACAATGAGCAGTTCTTC
>NA|NA|17|TRBV21-1|TRBJ2-7
CASSKETLVDRGYEQYF
TGTGCCAGCAGCAAAGAGACTTTGGTGGACAGAGGCTACGAGCAGTACTTC
>NA|NA|14|TRBV19|TRBJ1-3
CASSRGDGGNTIYF
TGTGCCAGTAGCAGAGGAGACGGTGGAAACACCATATATTTT
>NA|NA|14|TRBV5-1|TRBJ2-7
CASSTSSGRGEQYF
TGCGCCAGCAGCACCAGTAGCGGACGGGGCGAGCAGTACTTC
>NA|NA|12|TRBV2|TRBJ2-1
CASSADYNEQFF
TGTGCCAGCAGCGCAGATTACAATGAGCAGTTCTTC
>TRBD1|NA|15|TRBV2|TRBJ2-7
CASRMTGGSTYEQYF
TGTGCCAGCAGGATGACAGGGGGCTCAACGTACGAGCAGTACTTC
>TRBD1|NA|14|TRBV5-1|TRBJ2-1
CASSAGQGAVEQFF
TGCGCCAGCAGCGCTGGACAGGGGGCAGTTGAGCAGTTCTTC
>TRBD2|NA|19|TRBV23-1|TRBJ2-1
CASSLPTKSRGISYNEQFF
TGCGCCAGCAGTCTCCCGACTAAATCGCGGGGGATCTCCTACAATGAGCAGTTCTTC
>NA|NA|13|TRBV14|TRBJ2-7
CASSFGGPGEQYF
TGTGCCAGCAGCTTCGGGGGGCCCGGCGAGCAGTACTTC
>NA|NA|15|TRBV7-9|TRBJ2-7
CASSPRGTSSYEQYF
TGTGCCAGCAGCCCACGCGGGACGAGCTCCTACGAGCAGTACTTC
>NA|NA|15|TRBV18|TRBJ1-5
CASSPGRERGQPQHF
TGTGCCAGCTCACCGGGCAGGGAAAGGGGACAGCCCCAGCATTTT
>NA|NA|14|TRBV28|TRBJ1-6
CASSGRRNNSPLHF
TGTGCCAGCAGTGGCCGGAGGAATAATTCACCCCTCCACTTT
>NA|NA|16|TRBV7-3|TRBJ1-3
CASSLIARRSGNTIYF
TGTGCCAGCAGCCTAATAGCCCGACGGTCTGGAAACACCATATATTTT
>TRBD2|NA|17|TRBV27|TRBJ2-7
CASRPMGLAGGGYEQYF
TGTGCCAGCAGACCTATGGGACTAGCGGGTGGGGGGTACGAGCAGTACTTC
>TRBD2|NA|15|TRBV7-9|TRBJ2-7
CASSSTGTSAYEQYF
TGTGCCAGCAGCTCGACCGGGACTAGCGCCTACGAGCAGTACTTC
>NA|NA|14|TRBV11-3|TRBJ2-2
CASSLVTNTGELFF
TGTGCCAGCAGCTTAGTAACGAACACCGGGGAGCTGTTTTTT
>NA|large|13|TRBV6-1|TRBJ1-1
CASSVSENTEAFF
TGTGCCAGCAGTGTATCAGAGAACACTGAAGCTTTCTTT
>TRBD1|NA|14|TRBV6-1|TRBJ1-4
CASRLRGRGEKLFF
TGTGCCAGCAGGCTCAGGGGGCGCGGCGAAAAACTGTTTTTT